This paragraph reports one TCR beta chain. This clonotype has more than one count but fewer than ten. Its recognized antigen is unknown. Per-nucleotide qualities are absent, and no much larger clonotype sits a single base away. Donors were under 40 systemically healthy Caucasian individuals from Russia aged roughly 6 to 90 years. Roughly 9.5 milliliters of peripheral blood were drawn from each donor into EDTA-treated Vacutainer tubes. Ficoll-Paque density-gradient centrifugation was used to isolate PBMCs, with at least 6.5 million obtained per sample. Trizol reagent was used to extract total RNA from PBMCs, with at least 6 micrograms per sample. The percentages of naive CD45RAhigh/CD27high T cells were determined by flow cytometry on a PBMC aliquot from every donor. The V end loses 5 bases and the J end loses 12 bases, and a stretch of 23 bases separates them. The CDR3 covers 15 residues, taking in both the cysteine and the phenylalanine. Of the read, only the CDR3 DNA is kept; its 45 bases are in frame from base 1. From a lookup of the germline V gene, CDR1 and CDR2 are MNHEY and SVGEGT.

The sample comes from a study of blood T cells in healthy people across ages (dated by TCRdb to the mid-2010s). A note on the overall study: Template switching captured roughly one uniquely barcoded TCR beta cDNA molecule per two T cells in model experiments. The donors were split into four age groups: young (average 16 years), middle-aged (roughly 40), aged (more than 60) and long-lived (82). For two donors (one aged 18 to 29 and one aged 80 or older), the study analyzed two additional independent replicas of 1 million unique cDNA reads from the same blood draw. To track age-related changes in TCR beta repertoire diversity, the study relied on deep sequencing normalized with unique cDNA molecular identifiers. Points the paper makes about the study in general: Observed TCR beta diversity correlated strongly with the percentage of naive T cells measured by flow cytometry. Observed TCR beta diversity per million T cells fell roughly linearly with age, and a significant reduction was already apparent by age around 36. Compared with the aged group, the long-lived group had more naive CD4+ T cells, fewer expanded clones and increased TCR diversity, suggesting age selection. Since profiling was done on bulk unsorted PBMCs, naive and antigen-experienced compartments could not be conclusively compared. The CMV infection status of donors was not known, potentially confounding age-related changes in expanded clonotypes. Estimates of total diversity based on one million sequenced T cells were considered lower bounds and underestimates.

Libraries were prepared through 5' RACE. The sample was run on an Illumina HiSeq 2500. A second 7 to 11 cycle PCR used a sample-barcoded 5' primer and a J-beta primer mix. Each TCR beta cDNA molecule received a unique molecular identifier from a template-switch 5' adaptor carrying 12 random nucleotides. Each sample yielded at least 2.5 million CDR3-containing paired-end reads. The Mint cDNA synthesis kit, primed by a TRBC-specific oligonucleotide, was used to synthesize first-strand cDNA from all RNA. All cDNA was treated with uracil-DNA glycosylase and then went through a first 18-cycle PCR with the universal primers M1SS and BC2_uni_R. In the original analysis: For normalization, 1 million high-quality reads, each with a distinct molecular identifier, were randomly selected from each sample. Reads with shared molecular identifiers were discarded instead of being binned into consensus sequences. MiTCR, set to a Q25 quality threshold and the strictest error-elimination algorithm, was used for CDR3 identification, clonotype clustering and error correction. A nonparametric unseen species model using Euler transformation provided a lower-bound estimate of total TCR beta diversity. Starting from the raw public reads, TCRdb applied fastp trimming at Q25, assembled clones with MiXCR and retained in-frame beta chains. CDR3 protein duplicates are merged, each entry listing the most common genes and DNA. TCRdb, not the authors, supplied the V and J calls. This sample holds about 760,000 distinct CDR3 sequences; more than 20% were observed only once. More than 8% of the sample comes from the top ten.

The same data also went into a second study, on T cells of mothers and their children. The second publication reports: Nine systemically healthy Caucasian individuals, comprising three mothers and their six children, were included as donors. cDNA synthesis used all of the extracted RNA, with around 1.4 ug of RNA in each 15 ul reaction. In the second PCR, the M1S primer introduced both the sample barcodes and 2-4 random nucleotides. Each mother yielded over 8.5 million TCR beta CDR3 reads and each child 2.5 million to 3 million reads. TCR recombination output is similarly shaped by thymic selection in related and unrelated pairs, with a minor effect exerted by inherited differences. Normalized repertoire overlap was always found to be slightly, but never significantly, higher in related mother-child pairs than in unrelated mother-child pairs. With a sensitivity of approximately 93 clones per million clonotypes, no persistent microchimeric T cell clones were detected. Deep NGS was used in the study to compare the TCR beta repertoires of mothers and children and to look for features that separate related mother-child pairs from unrelated individuals. On average, the children were around 11 +/- 4 years old, while the mothers were about 37 +/- 4 years old. After adapter ligation with NEBNext reagents, the libraries were sequenced on Illumina HiSeq 2000 with 100+100 nt paired-end reads. To prevent cross-contamination, the mother and child libraries were prepared one month apart and sequenced in separate runs. Each donor had between roughly 450,000 and 2,100,000 distinct TCR beta clonotypes identified. Naive TCR beta clonotypes were estimated from low-frequency clonotypes matched to each donor's FACS-determined naive share, without sorting.

The V gene is TRBV6-2 or TRBV6-3 and the J gene is TRBJ2-1; the D gene remains uncertain. Sequenced material: blood. The sequence was collected from a boy younger than 18 in good health. The DNA reads as follows: TGTGCCAGCAGTCGCCTCATAGGTGAACCTATGTGGCAGTTCTTC. Its protein reads: CASSRLIGEPMWQFF.